This entry concerns a single T cell receptor beta chain. Its antigen is unknown. Qualities for individual bases were not recorded, and no much larger clone is one base off. The CDR3 regions of human TCRbeta chains were analyzed by immunosequencing. The source study handled its data this way. TCRs in the repertoires were matched against a reference library of SARS-CoV-2-specific TCRs that had been generated with the MIRA antigen-specificity platform. Breadth meant the fraction of unique TCRs that were SARS-CoV-2-associated, whereas depth meant the fraction of total T cells that were SARS-CoV-2-associated. Using the MIRA data, each spike-specific TCR was mapped to the spike region that the TCR reacts to and placed in a CD4 or CD8 class. Log10-transformed breadth and depth values were compared by one-way ANOVA with Sidak's multiple comparisons tests. Here the immuneACCESS table is served through TCRdb, limited to in-frame sequences with V and J called. Missing clones are a known gap in these copies; in checked studies unresolved V genes cover under half, and the rest lacks a known reason. V, J and clone size were drawn from that table, and D and trimming were deduced from the DNA. Present in this sample are some 110,000 clones, roughly nine tenths of which were seen just once. Roughly 1.5% of the sample comes from the top ten.

The data belong to a study of T cell responses to AZD1222 COVID-19 vaccine (dated by TCRdb to the early 2020s). With respect to the entire study: TCR sequencing covered over 230 trial participants: 200 to 220 given two doses of AZD1222 and 26 given two doses of MenACWY control vaccine. Trial participants were enrolled by age into subgroups of 18-55, 56-69 and 70-plus years, and roughly 150, 30 and 60 TCR-sequenced participants, respectively, were included in these subgroups.

The CDR3 runs 14 residues from the cysteine to the phenylalanine. Only the CDR3 DNA stays, 42 bases, in frame from base 1. Trimming accounts for 8 bases at V and 3 bases at J, while the number of junction bases matched to no gene is 10. Reading the germline V gene gives CDR1 MGHDK and CDR2 SYGVNS. Overall study outcomes, separate from this receptor: Most participants were white British and females outnumbered males, and the authors suggested that clonal diversity may have been underestimated. Only a handful of AZD1222 recipients were SARS-CoV-2 seropositive at baseline, limiting conclusions about previously exposed vaccinees. Spike-specific TCR breadth and depth rose significantly after two AZD1222 doses compared with day 0 and with MenACWY recipients. Epitopes outside the regions mutated in the B.1.351 and B.1.1.7 variants were reportedly recognized by nearly half of the unique spike-specific TCRs. No day 14 peak-response samples were available, so repertoires were characterized only after the peak T cell response. In the small 56-69-year group, the increase in depth fell short of significance, most likely because of low power. The whole spike protein was spanned by vaccine-associated CD4 TCRs, and dominant responses were seen in regions 160-218 and 743-854.

Per the publication, the time point label means: about 28 days (+/-7) after the second vaccine dose. Because spike-specific TCR depth and breadth did not differ between the two schedules, AZD1222 recipients who got a second dose at roughly 4 weeks were pooled with those who got a second dose at roughly 12 weeks. Samples from vaccinated people were obtained from the UK trials COV001 and COV002, which included a single-blind randomized controlled phase 2/3 trial of AZD1222 (ChAdOx1 nCoV-19) in healthy adults. For TCRbeta chain sequencing, PBMC samples were collected from trial participants at day 0 and at day 28 after the second dose.

This sequence uses TRBV25-1 and TRBJ2-7; 7 bases in the middle match TRBD1. The sample here was peripheral blood, taken 28 days after the second AZD1222 dose. This clonotype originated in an adult who received the AZD1222 COVID-19 vaccine. In nucleotides, the sequence is TGTGCCAGCCAAACTTCGACAGGGAGCTACGAGCAGTACTTC. This translates into CASQTSTGSYEQYF.